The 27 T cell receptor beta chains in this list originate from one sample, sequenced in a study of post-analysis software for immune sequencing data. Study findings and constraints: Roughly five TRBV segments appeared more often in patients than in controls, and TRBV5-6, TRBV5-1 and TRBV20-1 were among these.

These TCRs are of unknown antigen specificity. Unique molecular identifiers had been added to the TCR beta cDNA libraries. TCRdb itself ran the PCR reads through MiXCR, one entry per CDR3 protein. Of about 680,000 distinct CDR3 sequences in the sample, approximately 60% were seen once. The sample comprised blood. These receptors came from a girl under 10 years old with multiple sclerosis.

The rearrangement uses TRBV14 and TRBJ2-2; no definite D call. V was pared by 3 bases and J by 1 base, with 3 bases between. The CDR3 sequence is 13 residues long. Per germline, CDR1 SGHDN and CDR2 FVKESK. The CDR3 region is CASSHKNTGELFF. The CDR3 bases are TGTGCCAGCAGCCATAAGAACACCGGGGAGCTGTTTTTT. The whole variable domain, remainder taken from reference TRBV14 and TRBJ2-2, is EAGVTQFPSHSVIEKGQTVTLRCDPISGHDNLYWYRRVMGKEIKFLLHFVKESKQDESGMPNNRFLAERTGGTYSTLKVQPAELEDSGVYFCASSHKNTGELFFGEGSRLTVL.

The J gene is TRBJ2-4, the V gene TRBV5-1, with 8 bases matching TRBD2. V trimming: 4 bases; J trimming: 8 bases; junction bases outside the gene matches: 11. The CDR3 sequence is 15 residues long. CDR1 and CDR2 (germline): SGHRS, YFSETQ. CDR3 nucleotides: TGCGCCAGCAGCCGCGGGACCACGGGGGGGGACATTCAGTACTTC. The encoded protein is CASSRGTTGGDIQYF.

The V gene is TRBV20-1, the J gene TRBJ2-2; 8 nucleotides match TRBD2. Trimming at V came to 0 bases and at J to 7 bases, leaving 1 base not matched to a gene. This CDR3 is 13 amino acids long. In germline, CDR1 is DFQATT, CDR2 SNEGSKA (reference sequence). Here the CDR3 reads CSARDSGDGELFF. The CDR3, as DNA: TGCAGTGCTAGAGATAGCGGGGACGGGGAGCTGTTTTTT.

The CDR3 nucleotides are TGTGCCAGCTACAGGGCGAGGATCGACACTGAAGCTTTCTTT. This translates into CASYRARIDTEAFF. The chain is built from TRBV12-3 or TRBV12-4 and TRBJ1-1, with TRBD1 as a possible D gene (6 bases). V lost 8 bases, J lost 3 bases, and 16 bases lay in between. This CDR3 contains 14 residues.

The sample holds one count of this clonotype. CDR3 bases: TGCAGTGCTAGAGATCTGTTACTAGCGGGGACAGATACGCAGTATTTT. It yields the protein CSARDLLLAGTDTQYF. The rearrangement uses TRBV20-1 and TRBJ2-3; 10 bases are shared with TRBD2. V gave up 0 bases and J gave up 3 bases; unmatched junction bases: 6. The V gene's germline CDR1 is DFQATT and CDR2 SNEGSKA (reference sequence). The CDR3 runs to 16 residues.

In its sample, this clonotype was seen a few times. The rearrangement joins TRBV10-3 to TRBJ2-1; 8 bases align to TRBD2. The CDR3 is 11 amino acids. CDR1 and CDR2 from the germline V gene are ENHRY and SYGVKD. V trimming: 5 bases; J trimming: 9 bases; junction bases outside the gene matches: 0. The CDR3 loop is CAISTSGEQFF. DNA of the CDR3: TGTGCCATCAGTACTAGCGGTGAGCAGTTCTTC.

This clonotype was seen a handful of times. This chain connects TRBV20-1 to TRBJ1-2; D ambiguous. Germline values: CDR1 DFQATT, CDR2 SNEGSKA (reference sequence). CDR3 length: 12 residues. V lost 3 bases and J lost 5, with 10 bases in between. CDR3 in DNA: TGCAGTGCTAGTGGGCGGATATATGGCTACACCTTC. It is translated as CSASGRIYGYTF.

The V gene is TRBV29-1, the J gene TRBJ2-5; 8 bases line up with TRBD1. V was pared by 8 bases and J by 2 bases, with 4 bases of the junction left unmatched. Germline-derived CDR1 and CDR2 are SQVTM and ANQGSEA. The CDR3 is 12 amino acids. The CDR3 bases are TGCAGCTTTGGACAGGGTCAAGAGACCCAGTACTTC. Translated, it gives CSFGQGQETQYF.

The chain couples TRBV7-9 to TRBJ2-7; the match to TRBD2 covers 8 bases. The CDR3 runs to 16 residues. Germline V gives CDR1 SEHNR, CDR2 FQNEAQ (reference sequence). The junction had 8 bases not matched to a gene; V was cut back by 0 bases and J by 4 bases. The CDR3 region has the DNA TGTGCCAGCAGCTTAGCTGCCCGGGAGGGCAGTTACGAGCAGTACTTC. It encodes CASSLAAREGSYEQYF.

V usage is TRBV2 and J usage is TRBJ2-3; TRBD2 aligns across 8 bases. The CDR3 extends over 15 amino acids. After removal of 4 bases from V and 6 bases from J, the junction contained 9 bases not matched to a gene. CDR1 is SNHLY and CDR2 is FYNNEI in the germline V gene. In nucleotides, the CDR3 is TGTGCCAGCAGTGGAGCGGGAGTGGAAACGGATACGCAGTATTTT. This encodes CASSGAGVETDTQYF.

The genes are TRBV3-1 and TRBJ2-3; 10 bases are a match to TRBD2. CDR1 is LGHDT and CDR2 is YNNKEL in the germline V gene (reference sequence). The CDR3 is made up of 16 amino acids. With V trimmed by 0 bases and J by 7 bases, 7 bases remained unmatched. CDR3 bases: TGTGCCAGCAGCCAAGAAACCAGCGGGAGGGGGAATACGCAGTATTTT. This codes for CASSQETSGRGNTQYF.

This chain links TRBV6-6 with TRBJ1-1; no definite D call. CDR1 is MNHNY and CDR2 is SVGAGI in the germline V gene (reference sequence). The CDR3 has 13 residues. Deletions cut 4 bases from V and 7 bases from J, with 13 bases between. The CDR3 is CASSSFRPGEAFF. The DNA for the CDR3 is TGTGCCAGCAGTTCCTTTCGGCCCGGTGAAGCTTTCTTT.

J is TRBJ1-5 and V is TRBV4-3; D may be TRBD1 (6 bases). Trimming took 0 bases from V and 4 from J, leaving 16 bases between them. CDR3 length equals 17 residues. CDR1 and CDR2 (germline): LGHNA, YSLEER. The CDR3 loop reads CASSQDSGGRGNQPQHF. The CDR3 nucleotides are TGCGCCAGCAGCCAAGATTCTGGGGGCAGGGGTAATCAGCCCCAGCATTTT.

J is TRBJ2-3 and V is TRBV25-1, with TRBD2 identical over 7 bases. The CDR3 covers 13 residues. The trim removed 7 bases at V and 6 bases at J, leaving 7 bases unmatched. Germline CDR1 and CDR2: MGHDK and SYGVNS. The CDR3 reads CASIPKGGDTQYF. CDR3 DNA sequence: TGTGCCAGCATCCCAAAGGGAGGGGATACGCAGTATTTT.

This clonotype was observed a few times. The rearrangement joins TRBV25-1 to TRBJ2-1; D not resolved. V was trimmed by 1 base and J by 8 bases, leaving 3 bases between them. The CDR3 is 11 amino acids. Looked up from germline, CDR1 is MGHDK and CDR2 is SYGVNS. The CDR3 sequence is CASSEFHEQFF. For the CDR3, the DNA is TGTGCCAGCAGTGAATTCCATGAGCAGTTCTTC.

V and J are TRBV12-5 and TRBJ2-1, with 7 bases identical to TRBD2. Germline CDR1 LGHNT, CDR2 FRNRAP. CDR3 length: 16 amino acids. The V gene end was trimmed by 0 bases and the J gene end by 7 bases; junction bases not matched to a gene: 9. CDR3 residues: CASGLVDLLALNEQFF. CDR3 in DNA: TGTGCTAGTGGTTTGGTCGATTTACTAGCGTTGAATGAGCAGTTCTTC.

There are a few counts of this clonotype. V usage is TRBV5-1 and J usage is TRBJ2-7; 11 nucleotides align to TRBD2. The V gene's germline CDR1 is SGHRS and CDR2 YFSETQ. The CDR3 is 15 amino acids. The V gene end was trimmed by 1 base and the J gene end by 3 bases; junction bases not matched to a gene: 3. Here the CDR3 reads CASSLISGRGYEQYF. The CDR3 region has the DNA TGCGCCAGCAGCTTGATTAGCGGGAGGGGCTACGAGCAGTACTTC.

The CDR3 loop reads CSATDRDEQFF. The CDR3 DNA reads as TGCAGTGCTACCGACAGGGATGAGCAGTTCTTC. This chain uses TRBV20-1 with TRBJ2-1; 7 bases match TRBD1. The CDR3 sequence is 11 residues long. The junction had 2 bases not matched to a gene; V was cut back by 4 bases and J by 8 bases. From germline, CDR1 is DFQATT and CDR2 SNEGSKA (reference sequence).

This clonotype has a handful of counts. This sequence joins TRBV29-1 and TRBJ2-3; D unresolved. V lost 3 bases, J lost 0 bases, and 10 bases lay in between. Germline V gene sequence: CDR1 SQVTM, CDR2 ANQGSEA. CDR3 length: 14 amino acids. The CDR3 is CSVEGSPSTDTQYF. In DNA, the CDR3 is TGCAGCGTTGAGGGTAGCCCGAGCACAGATACGCAGTATTTT.

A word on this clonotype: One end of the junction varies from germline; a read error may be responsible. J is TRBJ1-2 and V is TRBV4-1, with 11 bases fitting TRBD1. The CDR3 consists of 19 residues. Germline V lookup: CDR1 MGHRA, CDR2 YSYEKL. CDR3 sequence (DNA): TGCGCCAGCAGCCAAGACCCGGGGACAGGGGGGGTTAGTAACCATGGCTACACCTTC. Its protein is CASSQDPGTGGVSNHGYTF.

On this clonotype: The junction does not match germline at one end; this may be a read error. CDR3 in DNA: TGTGCCACCAGCAGAGATCGAGTGAACACTGGAGCTTTCTTT. It translates to CATSRDRVNTGAFF. The chain combines TRBV15 with TRBJ1-1; D is ambiguous. The CDR3 is 14 residues long. Per the germline V gene, CDR1 is LNHNV and CDR2 is YYDKDF (reference sequence).

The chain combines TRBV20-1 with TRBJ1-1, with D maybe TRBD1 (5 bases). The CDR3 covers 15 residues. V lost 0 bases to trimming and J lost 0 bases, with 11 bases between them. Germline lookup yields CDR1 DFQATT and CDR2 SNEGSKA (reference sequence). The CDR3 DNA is TGCAGTGCTAGAGAACCCAGGGTCCTGAACACTGAAGCTTTCTTT. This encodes CSAREPRVLNTEAFF.

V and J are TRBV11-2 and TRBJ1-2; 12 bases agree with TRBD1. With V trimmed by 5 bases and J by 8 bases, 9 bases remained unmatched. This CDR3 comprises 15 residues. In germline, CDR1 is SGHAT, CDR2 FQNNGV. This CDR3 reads CASSDLRDRGQGYTF. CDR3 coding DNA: TGTGCCAGCAGCGACCTCCGGGACAGGGGGCAGGGCTACACCTTC.

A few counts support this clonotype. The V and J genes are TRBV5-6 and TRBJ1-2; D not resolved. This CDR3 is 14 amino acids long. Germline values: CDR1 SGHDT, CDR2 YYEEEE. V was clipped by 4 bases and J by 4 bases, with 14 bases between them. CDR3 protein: CASSETALGYGYTF. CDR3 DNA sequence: TGTGCCAGCAGCGAAACCGCGCTTGGCTATGGCTACACCTTC.

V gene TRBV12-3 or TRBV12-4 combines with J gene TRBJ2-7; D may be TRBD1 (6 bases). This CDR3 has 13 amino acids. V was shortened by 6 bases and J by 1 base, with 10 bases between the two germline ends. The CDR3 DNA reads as TGTGCCAGCAGAAAGACAGGTTCCTACGAGCAGTACTTC. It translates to CASRKTGSYEQYF.

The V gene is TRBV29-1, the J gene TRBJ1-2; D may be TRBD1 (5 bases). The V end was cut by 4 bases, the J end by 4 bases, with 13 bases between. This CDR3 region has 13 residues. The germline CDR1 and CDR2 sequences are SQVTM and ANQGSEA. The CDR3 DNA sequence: TGCAGCGTTGGCCGGGACCTCGGCTATGGCTACACCTTC. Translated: CSVGRDLGYGYTF.

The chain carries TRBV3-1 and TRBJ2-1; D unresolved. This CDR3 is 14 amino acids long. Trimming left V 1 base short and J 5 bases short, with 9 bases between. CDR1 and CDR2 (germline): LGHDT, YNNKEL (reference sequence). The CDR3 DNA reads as TGTGCCAGCAGCCAAGGGGTCGGCAACAATGAGCAGTTCTTC. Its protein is CASSQGVGNNEQFF.